The text below deals with one T cell receptor (beta chain). This record comes from a study of blood T cell repertoires in COVID-19. As for the study in general: Donors in the United States, Italy and Spain gave samples during acute or convalescent COVID-19.

The study recruited people aged roughly 18 to 100 years across about two dozen US areas. Libraries were prepared by immunoSEQ multiplex PCR; TCRdb keeps only in-frame clonotypes and omits some of them. The sample includes 150,000 to 200,000 clones, around 86% of them seen just once. This CDR3 has 16 amino acids. Losses at the gene ends were 7 bases for V and 3 bases for J; bases not matched to a gene: 12. Germline V gene data show CDR1 as LNHDA and CDR2 as SQIVND (reference sequence). Sequenced: PBMCs or T cells enriched from blood (not recorded which). This chain links TRBV19 with TRBJ2-1; 7 bases line up with TRBD1. The TCR sequence derives from a woman aged 30 to 39 who had recovered from COVID-19. CDR3 bases: TGTGCCAGTACCCCGGGACAGCCCTATCTCTACAATGAGCAGTTCTTC. Amino acid sequence: CASTPGQPYLYNEQFF.